The 9 T cell receptor beta chains listed next were all sequenced from one sample in a study of a mutant IDH1 vaccine in newly diagnosed glioma. Clones were sequenced by immunoSEQ multiplex PCR, and TCRdb holds only the in-frame ones, with some missing. The sample holds fewer than 85,000 clones; 86% are singletons and the top ten take around 2.9%. This sample's time point: baseline, week 1 (first vaccination visit). Treatment of the sample: pre-vaccination baseline after standard-of-care therapy. The sample was PBMCs, taken from a glioma patient treated with radiotherapy, temozolomide or both. The receptors shown here come from a man aged 30-40 years with glioma.

This chain joins TRBV10-2 and TRBJ2-7; 7 nucleotides line up with TRBD1. This CDR3 contains 14 residues. Germline trimming cut 8 bases from V and 2 bases from J; bases unmatched to any gene: 9. CDR1 and CDR2 (germline): WSHSY, SAAADI. This CDR3 is CASCWGTVPYEQYF. Written as DNA, the CDR3 is TGCGCCAGCTGCTGGGGGACAGTGCCCTACGAGCAGTACTTC.

This clone appeared a single time. V gene TRBV5-6 combines with J gene TRBJ2-7; tentative D call: TRBD2 (6 bases). This CDR3 spans 15 amino acids. Looked up from germline, CDR1 is SGHDT and CDR2 is YYEEEE. V lost 0 bases to trimming and J lost 0 bases, with 10 bases between them. The CDR3 nucleotides are TGTGCCAGCAGCTTGGTGGCGGGGCACTCCTACGAGCAGTACTTC. Its protein is CASSLVAGHSYEQYF.

The chain employs TRBV7-9 and TRBJ1-4, with 7 nucleotides matching TRBD1. The germline V gene encodes CDR1 SEHNR and CDR2 FQNEAQ (reference sequence). The ends lost 5 bases at V and 5 bases at J; junction bases unmatched: 20. This CDR3 contains 19 residues. This CDR3 reads CASSQIRQGWRGRNEKLFF. The CDR3 DNA is TGTGCCAGCAGCCAGATTCGACAGGGATGGAGGGGAAGAAATGAAAAACTGTTTTTT.

This clone has just a few counts. V gene TRBV5-1 combines with J gene TRBJ1-1, with a tentative D call TRBD1 (5 bases). The CDR3 totals 12 residues. V was cut by 4 bases and J by 4 bases, with 8 bases left in between. CDR1 and CDR2 (germline): SGHRS, YFSETQ. DNA for the CDR3: TGCGCCAGCAGCCCCCAGGGCACTGAAGCTTTCTTT. Protein product: CASSPQGTEAFF.

The chain is built from TRBV23-1 and TRBJ2-5, with D possibly TRBD1 on 6 matching bases. The J call may be wrong; the DNA end is better matched by TRBJ2-7. TRBV23-1 is classed as an ORF, of uncertain function. CDR3 length: 14 residues. The CDR3 sequence: CASSHQGLTYEQYF. Written as DNA, the CDR3 is TGCGCCAGCAGTCATCAGGGGCTTACCTACGAGCAGTACTTC.

The sample holds one count of this clone. The CDR3 DNA reads TGTGCCAGCAGTTACTCGACAGCCACGACGAACTATGGCTACACCTTC. Its translation is CASSYSTATTNYGYTF. J is TRBJ1-2 and V is TRBV6-6; D might be TRBD1 (5 bases). Germline CDR1 reads MNHNY; CDR2 reads SVGAGI (reference sequence). V shed 0 bases and J shed 2 bases, with 13 bases lying between them. The CDR3 covers 16 residues.

This clone was detected only once. V and J are TRBV2 and TRBJ2-5; 15 bases map to TRBD2. Germline V gene data show CDR1 as SNHLY and CDR2 as FYNNEI. Trimming removed 5 bases from V and 2 bases from J; junction bases left unmatched: 6. The CDR3 consists of 17 residues. CDR3 sequence (DNA): TGTGCCAGCAGTCTCGGACTAGCGGGGGGGCTACAAGAGACCCAGTACTTC. It specifies CASSLGLAGGLQETQYF.

The J gene is TRBJ2-7, the V gene TRBV19; D might be TRBD1 (6 bases). This CDR3 has 16 residues. Germline CDR1 reads LNHDA; CDR2 reads SQIVND (reference sequence). V was trimmed by 3 bases and J by 2 bases, leaving 17 bases between them. DNA for the CDR3: TGTGCCAGTAGTATTAGGGACACCTCAGTTCCCTACGAGCAGTACTTC. It is translated as CASSIRDTSVPYEQYF.

The chain has TRBV7-9 and TRBJ2-1, with 7 bases matching TRBD1. The CDR3 covers 16 residues. The germline gives CDR1 SEHNR, CDR2 FQNEAQ (reference sequence). V gave up 1 base and J gave up 10 bases; unmatched junction bases: 13. The chain's CDR3 is CASSLGQGPGKNEQFF. The CDR3, as DNA: TGTGCCAGCAGCTTAGGACAGGGCCCTGGGAAGAACGAGCAGTTCTTC.